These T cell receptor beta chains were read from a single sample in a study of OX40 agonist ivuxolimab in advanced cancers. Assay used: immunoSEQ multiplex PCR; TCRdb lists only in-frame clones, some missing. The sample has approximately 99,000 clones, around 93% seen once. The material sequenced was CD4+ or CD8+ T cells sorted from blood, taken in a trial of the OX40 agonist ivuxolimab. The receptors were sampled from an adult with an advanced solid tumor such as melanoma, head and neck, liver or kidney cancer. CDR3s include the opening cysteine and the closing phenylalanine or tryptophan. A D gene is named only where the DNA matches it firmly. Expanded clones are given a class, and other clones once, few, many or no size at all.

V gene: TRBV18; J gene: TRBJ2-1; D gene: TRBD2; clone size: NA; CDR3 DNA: TGTGCCAGCTCACCGGGACTAGCGGATCACAATGAGCAGTTCTTC; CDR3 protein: CASSPGLADHNEQFF
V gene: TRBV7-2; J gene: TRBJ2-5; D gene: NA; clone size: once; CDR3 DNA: TGTGCCAGCAGCTTAGCGGGGGGCAAAACAGAGACCCAGTACTTC; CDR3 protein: CASSLAGGKTETQYF
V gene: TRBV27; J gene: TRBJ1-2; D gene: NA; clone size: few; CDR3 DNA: TGTGCCAGCGCGGGGCGAGCTAACTATGGCTACACCTTC; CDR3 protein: CASAGRANYGYTF
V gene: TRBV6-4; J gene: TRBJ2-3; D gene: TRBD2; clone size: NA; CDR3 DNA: TGTGCCAGCAGTGACTCAGGACGGGGGGGCCAAGATACGCAGTATTTT; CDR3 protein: CASSDSGRGGQDTQYF
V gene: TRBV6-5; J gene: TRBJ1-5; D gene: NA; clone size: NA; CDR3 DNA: TGTGCCAGCAGCCTTGGGCAGAGCAATCAGCCCCAGCATTTT; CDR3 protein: CASSLGQSNQPQHF
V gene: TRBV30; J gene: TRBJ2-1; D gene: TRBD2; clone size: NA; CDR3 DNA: TGTGCCTGGGAGGGACTAGTGAGTGAGCAGTTCTTC; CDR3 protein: CAWEGLVSEQFF
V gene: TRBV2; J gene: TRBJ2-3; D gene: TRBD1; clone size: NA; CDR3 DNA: TGTGCCAGCATAAGGACAGGGTCTAGCACAGATACGCAGTATTTT; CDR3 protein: CASIRTGSSTDTQYF
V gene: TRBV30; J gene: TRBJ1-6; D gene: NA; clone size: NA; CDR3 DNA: TGTGCCTGGAGTGTAACAGGGCTCTATAATTCACCCCTCCACTTT; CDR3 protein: CAWSVTGLYNSPLHF
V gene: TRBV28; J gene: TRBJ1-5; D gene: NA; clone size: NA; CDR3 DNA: TGTGCCAGCAGTTCCAACGGACAGCCAAATCAGCCCCAGCATTTT; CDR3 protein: CASSSNGQPNQPQHF
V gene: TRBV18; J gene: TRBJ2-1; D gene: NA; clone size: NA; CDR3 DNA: TGTGCCAGCTCACCAGGGTACAATGAGCAGTTCTTC; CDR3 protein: CASSPGYNEQFF
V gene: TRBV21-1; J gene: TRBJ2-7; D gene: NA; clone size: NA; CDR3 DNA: TGTGCCAGCAGCAAAAGTGGCAGGGGTCTTGACGAGCAGTACTTC; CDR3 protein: CASSKSGRGLDEQYF
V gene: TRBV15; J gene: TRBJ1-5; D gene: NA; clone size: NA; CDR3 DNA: TGTGCCACCAATAGAGATTATAGCAATCAGCCCCAGCATTTT; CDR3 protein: CATNRDYSNQPQHF
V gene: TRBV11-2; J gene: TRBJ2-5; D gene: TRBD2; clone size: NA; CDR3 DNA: TGTGCCAGCAGCTTCGGGACTAGCGGGGGCATGGAGACCCAGTACTTC; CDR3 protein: CASSFGTSGGMETQYF
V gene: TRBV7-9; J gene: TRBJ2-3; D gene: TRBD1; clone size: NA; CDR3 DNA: TGTGCCAGCAGCAAGGACAGGGGGCGAATTGAAGATACGCAGTATTTT; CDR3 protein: CASSKDRGRIEDTQYF
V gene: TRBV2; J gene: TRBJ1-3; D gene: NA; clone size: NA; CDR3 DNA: TGTGCCAGCAGCCTCAACCCGGGACTTCTATCTGGAAACACCATATATTTT; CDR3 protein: CASSLNPGLLSGNTIYF
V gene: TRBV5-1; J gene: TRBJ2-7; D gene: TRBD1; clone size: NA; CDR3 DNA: TGCGCCAGCAGCTTGGTGGGACAGGGGAACTACGAGCAGTACTTC; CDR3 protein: CASSLVGQGNYEQYF
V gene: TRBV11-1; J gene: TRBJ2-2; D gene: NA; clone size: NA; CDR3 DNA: TGTGCCAGCACCCAAACAGATGGGTCGGAGGAGCTGTTTTTT; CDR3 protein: CASTQTDGSEELFF
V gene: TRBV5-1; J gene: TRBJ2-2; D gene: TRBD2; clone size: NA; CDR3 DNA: TGCGCCAGCAGCACCCGGCTGGCGGGAGCTACCGGGGAGCTGTTTTTT; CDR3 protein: CASSTRLAGATGELFF
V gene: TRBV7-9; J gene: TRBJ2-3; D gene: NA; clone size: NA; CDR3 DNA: TGTGCCAGCAGCCCCGGCCCAGATACGCAGTATTTT; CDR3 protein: CASSPGPDTQYF
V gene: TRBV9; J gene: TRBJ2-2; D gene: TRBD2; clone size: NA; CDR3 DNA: TGTGCCAGCAGCGCAGGACTAGCGGGGACCAACACCGGGGAGCTGTTTTTT; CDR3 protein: CASSAGLAGTNTGELFF
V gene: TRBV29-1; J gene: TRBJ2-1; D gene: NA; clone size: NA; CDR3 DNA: TGCAGCGAAGCTAGGGCGTCCTACAATGAGCAGTTCTTC; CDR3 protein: CSEARASYNEQFF
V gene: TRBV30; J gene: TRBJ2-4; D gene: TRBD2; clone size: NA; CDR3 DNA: TGTGCCTGGAGCGCCGATATAGCGGGGGAACAAAACATTCAGTACTTC; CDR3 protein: CAWSADIAGEQNIQYF
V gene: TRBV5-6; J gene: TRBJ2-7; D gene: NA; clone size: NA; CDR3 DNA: TGTGCCAGCAGCTCGACCGCCGGGGGTTTATCCTACGAGCAGTACTTC; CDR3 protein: CASSSTAGGLSYEQYF
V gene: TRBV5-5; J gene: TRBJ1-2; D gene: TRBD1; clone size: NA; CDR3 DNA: TGTGCCAGCAGCTTGCCGGGACAGGTTTCTCCGATCTATGGCTACACCTTC; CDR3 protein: CASSLPGQVSPIYGYTF
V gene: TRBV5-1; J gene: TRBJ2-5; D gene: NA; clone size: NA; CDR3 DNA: TGCGCCAGCAGCTTTGTGGGGCAAGAGACCCAGTACTTC; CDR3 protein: CASSFVGQETQYF
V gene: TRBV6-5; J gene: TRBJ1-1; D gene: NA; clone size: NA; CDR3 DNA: TGTGCCAGCAGCCAAAAGTCCAACACTGAAGCTTTCTTT; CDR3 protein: CASSQKSNTEAFF
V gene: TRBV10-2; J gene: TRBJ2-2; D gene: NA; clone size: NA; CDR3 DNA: TGCGCCAGCAGTGATCACGGCAGGTCCACCGGGGAGCTGTTTTTT; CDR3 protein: CASSDHGRSTGELFF
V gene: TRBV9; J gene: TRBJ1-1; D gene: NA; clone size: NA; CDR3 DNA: TGTGCCAGCAGCGTAGCAGGGGAGTCCACTGAAGCTTTCTTT; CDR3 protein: CASSVAGESTEAFF
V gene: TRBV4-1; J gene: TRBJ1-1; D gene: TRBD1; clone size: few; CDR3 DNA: TGCGCCAGCAGCCAAACTACAACCGGGACAGGGGAGCAAACTGAAGCTTTCTTT; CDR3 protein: CASSQTTTGTGEQTEAFF
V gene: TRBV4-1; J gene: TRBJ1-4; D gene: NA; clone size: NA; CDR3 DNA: TGCGCCAGCAGCCTCCGGGAAGCGGATGAAAAACTGTTTTTT; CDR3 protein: CASSLREADEKLFF
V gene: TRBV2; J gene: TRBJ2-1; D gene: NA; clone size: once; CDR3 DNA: TGTGCCAGCAGTGAGGGACGGGCTTCACCTGACTGGTTCTTC; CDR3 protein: CASSEGRASPDWFF
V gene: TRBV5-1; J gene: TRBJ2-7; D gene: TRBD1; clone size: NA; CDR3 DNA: TGCGCCAGCAGCTTGGGCGGGACAGGGAACTACGAGCAGTACTTC; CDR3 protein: CASSLGGTGNYEQYF
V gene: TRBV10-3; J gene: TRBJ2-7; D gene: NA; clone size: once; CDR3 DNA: TGTGCCATCGGCCTCTACGAGCAGTACTTC; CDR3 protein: CAIGLYEQYF
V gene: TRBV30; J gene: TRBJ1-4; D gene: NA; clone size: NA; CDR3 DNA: TGTGCCTCTGTCGAGGAGGAAAAACTGTTTTTT; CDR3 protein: CASVEEEKLFF
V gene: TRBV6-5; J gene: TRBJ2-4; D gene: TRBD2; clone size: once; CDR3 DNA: TGTGCCAGCAGGGGGACTAGCGGGGCAAACATTCAGTACTTC; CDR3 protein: CASRGTSGANIQYF
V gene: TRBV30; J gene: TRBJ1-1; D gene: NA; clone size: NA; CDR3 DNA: TGTGCCTGGAGGCCCTGGGGGGGTGTACAAGTTAGACGAGGTGCTTTCTTT; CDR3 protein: CAWRPWGGVQVRRGAFF
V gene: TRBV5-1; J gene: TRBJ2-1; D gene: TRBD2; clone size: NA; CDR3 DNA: TGCGCCAGCAGCTTGGAAGGCGGGGGAGCTTACAATGAGCAGTTCTTC; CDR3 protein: CASSLEGGGAYNEQFF
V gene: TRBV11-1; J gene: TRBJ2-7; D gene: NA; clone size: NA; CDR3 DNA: TGTGCCAGCAGCTCTCGATTGGGCTACGAGCAGTACTTC; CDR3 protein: CASSSRLGYEQYF
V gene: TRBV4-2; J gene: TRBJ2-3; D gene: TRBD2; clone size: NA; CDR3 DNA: TGTGCCAGCAGCCCACCAAGATTCCCTAGCGGGGCCACAGATACGCAGTATTTT; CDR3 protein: CASSPPRFPSGATDTQYF
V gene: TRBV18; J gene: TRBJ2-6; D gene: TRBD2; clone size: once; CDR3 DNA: TGTGCCAGCTCACGCGGGAGCTCTGGGGCCAACGTCCTGACTTTC; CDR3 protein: CASSRGSSGANVLTF
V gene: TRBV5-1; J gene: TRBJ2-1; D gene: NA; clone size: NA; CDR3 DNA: TGCGCCAGCAGCCAAATAGGGTTCAATAATGAGCAGTTCTTC; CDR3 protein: CASSQIGFNNEQFF
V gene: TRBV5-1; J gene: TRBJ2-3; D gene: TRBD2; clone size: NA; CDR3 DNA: TGCGCCAGCAGCTTGGGGACCGTAGCGGGGGCCTACACAGATACGCAGTATTTT; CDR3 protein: CASSLGTVAGAYTDTQYF
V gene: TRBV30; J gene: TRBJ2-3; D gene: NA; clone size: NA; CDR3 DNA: TGTGCCTGGAGTGTACTGACAGGACTGGGCGATACGCAGTATTTT; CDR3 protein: CAWSVLTGLGDTQYF
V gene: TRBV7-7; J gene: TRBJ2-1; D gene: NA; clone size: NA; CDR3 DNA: TGTGCTAGCAGCTTGTCGGCAGGGGGAGGCAATGAGCAGTTCTTC; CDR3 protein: CASSLSAGGGNEQFF
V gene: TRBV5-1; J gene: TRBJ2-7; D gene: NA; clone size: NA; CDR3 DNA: TGCGCCAGCAGCTTGAACTCAGGTCGTTCCTACGAGCAGTACTTC; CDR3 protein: CASSLNSGRSYEQYF
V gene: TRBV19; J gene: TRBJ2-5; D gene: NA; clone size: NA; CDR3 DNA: TGTGCCAGTAGTATCGGAGAAGAGACCCAGTACTTC; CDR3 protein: CASSIGEETQYF
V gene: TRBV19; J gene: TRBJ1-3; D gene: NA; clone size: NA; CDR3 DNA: TGTGCCAGTAGTATAGTCTCGGACGGAGCCTCTGGAAACACCATATATTTT; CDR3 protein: CASSIVSDGASGNTIYF
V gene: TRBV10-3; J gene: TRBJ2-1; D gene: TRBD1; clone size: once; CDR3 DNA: TGTGCCATCAGGACAGGGGGGGATGAGCAGTTCTTC; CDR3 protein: CAIRTGGDEQFF
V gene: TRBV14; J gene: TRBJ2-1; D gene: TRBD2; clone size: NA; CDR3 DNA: TGTGCCAGCAGCCAAGATCCCACTAGCGGGCCTCACAATGAGCAGTTCTTC; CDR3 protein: CASSQDPTSGPHNEQFF
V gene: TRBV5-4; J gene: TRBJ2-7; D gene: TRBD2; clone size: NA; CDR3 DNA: TGTGCCAGCAGCTTGGTTGGAGGGAGGGCGCCGGGCGAGCAGTACTTC; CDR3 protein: CASSLVGGRAPGEQYF
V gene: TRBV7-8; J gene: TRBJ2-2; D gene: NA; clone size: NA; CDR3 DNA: TGTGCCAGCAGCTTATTACAGGGTGGCACCGGGGAGCTGTTTTTT; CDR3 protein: CASSLLQGGTGELFF
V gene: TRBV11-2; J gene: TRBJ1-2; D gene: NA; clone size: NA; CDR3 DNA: TGTGCCAGCAGCTTAGGGTATGGCTACACCTTC; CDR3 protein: CASSLGYGYTF